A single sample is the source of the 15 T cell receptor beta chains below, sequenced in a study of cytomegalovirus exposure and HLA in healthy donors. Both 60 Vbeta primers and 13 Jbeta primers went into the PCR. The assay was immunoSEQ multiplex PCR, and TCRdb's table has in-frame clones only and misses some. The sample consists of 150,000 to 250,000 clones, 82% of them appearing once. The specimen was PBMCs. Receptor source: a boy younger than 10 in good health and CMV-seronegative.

The CDR3 loop reads CASSDWMNYGYTF. The DNA of the CDR3 is TGTGCCAGCAGCGACTGGATGAACTATGGCTACACCTTC. The V call is TRBV6-5, the J call TRBJ1-2, with D hard to call. This CDR3 spans 13 amino acids. Looked up from germline, CDR1 is MNHEY and CDR2 is SVGAGI. Between the trimmed V and J ends, which lost 6 bases and 2 bases, there was a span of 10 bases.

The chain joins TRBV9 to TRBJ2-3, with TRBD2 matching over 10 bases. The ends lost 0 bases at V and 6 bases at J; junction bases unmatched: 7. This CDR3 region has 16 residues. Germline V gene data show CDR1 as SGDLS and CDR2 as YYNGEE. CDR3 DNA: TGTGCCAGCAGCGTAGGTCCTAGCGGGGGTAGGGATACGCAGTATTTT. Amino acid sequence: CASSVGPSGGRDTQYF.

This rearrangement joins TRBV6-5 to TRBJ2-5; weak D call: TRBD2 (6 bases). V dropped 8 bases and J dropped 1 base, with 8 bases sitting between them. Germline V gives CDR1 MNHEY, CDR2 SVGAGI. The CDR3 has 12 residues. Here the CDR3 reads CASRDFQETQYF. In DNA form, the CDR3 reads TGTGCCAGCCGGGACTTCCAAGAGACCCAGTACTTC.

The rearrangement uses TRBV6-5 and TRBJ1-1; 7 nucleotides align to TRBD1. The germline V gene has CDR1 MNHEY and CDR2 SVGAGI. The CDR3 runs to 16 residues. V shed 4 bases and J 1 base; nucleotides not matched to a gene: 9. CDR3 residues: CASSSGTASGNTEAFF. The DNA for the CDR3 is TGTGCCAGCAGTTCCGGGACAGCCTCCGGGAACACTGAAGCTTTCTTT.

CDR3 amino acids: CASSLDGTGNTIYF. The CDR3, as DNA: TGTGCCAGCAGTTTAGACGGGACTGGAAACACCATATATTTT. V gene TRBV27 combines with J gene TRBJ1-3, with D uncertain. There are 14 residues in the CDR3. Germline CDR1 MNHEY, CDR2 SMNVEV (reference sequence). V gave up 2 bases and J gave up 2 bases, with 7 bases separating them.

The CDR3 loop reads CASKTPGPGTGGNEQYF. The DNA for the CDR3 is TGTGCCAGCAAAACTCCAGGTCCCGGGACAGGGGGCAACGAGCAGTACTTC. V is TRBV2 and J is TRBJ2-7; 12 bases align to TRBD1. The CDR3 has 17 residues. Per germline, CDR1 SNHLY and CDR2 FYNNEI. V gave up 7 bases and J gave up 5 bases; unmatched junction bases: 15.

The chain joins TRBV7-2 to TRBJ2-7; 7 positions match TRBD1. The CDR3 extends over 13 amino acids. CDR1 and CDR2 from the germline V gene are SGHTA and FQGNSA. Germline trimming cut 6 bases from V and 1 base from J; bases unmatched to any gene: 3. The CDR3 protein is CASSWGQSYEQYF. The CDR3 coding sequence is TGTGCCAGCAGTTGGGGACAGTCCTACGAGCAGTACTTC.

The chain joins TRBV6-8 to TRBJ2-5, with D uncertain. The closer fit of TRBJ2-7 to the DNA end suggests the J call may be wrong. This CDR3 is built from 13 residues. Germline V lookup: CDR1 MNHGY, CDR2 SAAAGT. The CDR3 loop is CASSQPLIYEQYF. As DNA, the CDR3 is TGTGCCAGCAGTCAACCTTTAATCTACGAGCAGTACTTC.

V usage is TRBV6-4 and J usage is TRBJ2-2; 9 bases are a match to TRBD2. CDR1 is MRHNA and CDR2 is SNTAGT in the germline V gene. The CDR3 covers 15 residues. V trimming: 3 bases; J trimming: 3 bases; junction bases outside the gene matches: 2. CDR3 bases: TGTGCCAGCAGTGAGCGGGGGGGCGACACCGGGGAGCTGTTTTTT. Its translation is CASSERGGDTGELFF.

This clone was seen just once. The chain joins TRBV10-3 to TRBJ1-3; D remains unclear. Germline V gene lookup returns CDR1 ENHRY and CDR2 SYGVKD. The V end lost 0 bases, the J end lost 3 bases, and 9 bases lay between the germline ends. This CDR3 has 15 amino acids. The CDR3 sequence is CAISESSGFGNTIYF. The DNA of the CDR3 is TGTGCCATCAGTGAGTCGTCGGGGTTTGGAAACACCATATATTTT.

CDR3 sequence: CASSSLRDRVYNEQFF. In DNA, the CDR3 is TGTGCCAGCAGCTCCCTCCGGGACAGGGTGTACAATGAGCAGTTCTTC. The chain employs TRBV13 and TRBJ2-1, with 9 nucleotides matching TRBD1. The V segment lost 4 bases and the J segment 4 bases; nucleotides outside the gene matches: 8. The CDR3 extends over 16 amino acids. Germline V CDR1 and CDR2: PRHDT, FYEKMQ (reference sequence). Filled out from reference TRBV13 and TRBJ2-1, the complete variable domain reads AAGVIQSPRHLIKEKRETATLKCYPIPRHDTVYWYQQGPGQDPQFLISFYEKMQSDKGSIPDRFSAQQFSDYHSELNMSSLELGDSALYFCASSSLRDRVYNEQFFGPGTRLTVL.

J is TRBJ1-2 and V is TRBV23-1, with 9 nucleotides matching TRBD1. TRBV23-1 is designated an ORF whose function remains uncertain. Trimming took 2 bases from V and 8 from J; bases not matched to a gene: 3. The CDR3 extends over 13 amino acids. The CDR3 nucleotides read TGCGCCAGCAGTCAAACCGGGACAGGGGGCTACACCTTC. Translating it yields CASSQTGTGGYTF.

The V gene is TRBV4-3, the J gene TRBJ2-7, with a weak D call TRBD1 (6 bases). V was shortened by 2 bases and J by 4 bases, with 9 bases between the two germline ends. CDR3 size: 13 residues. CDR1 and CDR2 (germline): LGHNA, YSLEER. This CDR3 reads CASSQKTGYEQYF. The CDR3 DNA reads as TGCGCCAGCAGCCAAAAGACAGGTTACGAGCAGTACTTC.

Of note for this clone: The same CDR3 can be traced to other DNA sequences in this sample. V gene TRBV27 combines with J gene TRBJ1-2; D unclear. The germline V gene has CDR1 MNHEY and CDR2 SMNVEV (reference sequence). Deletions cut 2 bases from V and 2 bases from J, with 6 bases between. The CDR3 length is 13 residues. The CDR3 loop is CASSLTANYGYTF. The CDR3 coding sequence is TGTGCCAGCAGTTTAACAGCCAACTATGGCTACACCTTC.

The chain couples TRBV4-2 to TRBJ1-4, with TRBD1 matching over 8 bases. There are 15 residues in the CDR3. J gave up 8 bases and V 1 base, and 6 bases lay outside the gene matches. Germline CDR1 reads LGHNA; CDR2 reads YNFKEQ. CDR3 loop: CASSQARTGREKLFF. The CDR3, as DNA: TGTGCCAGCAGCCAAGCAAGGACAGGGAGAGAAAAACTGTTTTTT.